This T cell receptor (beta chain) was observed in a study of cytomegalovirus exposure and HLA in healthy donors. Points from the study as a whole: Most TCR beta V segments were productive about 90% or about 30% of the time in an earlier analysis.

Comment on this clone: Its specificity is unknown.

J gave up 1 base and V 3 bases, and 3 bases lay outside the gene matches. CDR1 is SGHTS and CDR2 is YDEGEE in the germline V gene. The CDR3 spans 15 residues. The PCR made use of 60 Vbeta and 13 Jbeta primers. The protocol was immunoSEQ multiplex PCR, while the TCRdb copy is restricted to in-frame clones and leaves out a portion. The sample has about 110,000 clones, about 12% seen once. This receptor was obtained from a man aged 35 to 55 in good health and CMV-seropositive. Specimen: PBMCs. The V gene is TRBV5-8, the J gene TRBJ2-3; 9 nucleotides agree with TRBD2. CDR3 in amino acids: CASSSGLARTDTQYF. CDR3 DNA: TGTGCCAGCAGCTCTGGACTAGCGCGCACAGATACGCAGTATTTT.